One and the same sample provided the 30 T cell receptor beta chains below, sequenced in a study of T cell repertoires in cytomegalovirus infection (dated by TCRdb to about 2019). Sequenced using an Illumina HiSeq 1500. TCRdb reprocessing: public reads trimmed at Q25 with fastp, clones called with MiXCR, in-frame beta chains kept. Rows are combined by CDR3 protein, so each entry shows the most common genes and DNA. The sample table holds 300,000 to 450,000 distinct CDR3 sequences, of which 15% to 20% were seen once. 7.5% to 9.5% of the sample comes from the top ten. The specimen was PBMCs. The receptor source for this set is a human donor in good health (CMV status not recorded). Some clones in this sample may be carry-over from other donors' samples.

The table lists this clonotype with a few counts. The chain uses TRBV6-2 or TRBV6-3 and TRBJ1-1; 10 bases agree with TRBD1. Germline loops: CDR1 MNHEY, CDR2 SVGEGT. This CDR3 contains 20 residues. V was clipped by 1 base and J by 0 bases; unmatched bases: 14. The CDR3 sequence is CASSYLLPGTGVKLNTEAFF. The CDR3 bases are TGTGCCAGCAGTTACTTATTACCCGGGACAGGGGTAAAACTGAACACTGAAGCTTTCTTT.

Only a few counts were recorded for this clonotype. The V gene is TRBV20-1, the J gene TRBJ2-1, with D possibly being TRBD2 (6 bases). Trimming left V 4 bases short and J 9 bases short, with 16 bases between. Germline lookup yields CDR1 DFQATT and CDR2 SNEGSKA (reference sequence). CDR3 length equals 13 residues. The CDR3 spells CSAIGTPEGEQFF. CDR3 coding DNA: TGCAGTGCTATCGGGACTCCAGAGGGTGAGCAGTTCTTC.

This clonotype was recorded at least ten times. The gene calls are TRBV4-3 and TRBJ2-6; unclear D gene. The CDR3 runs 15 residues. The V end was cut by 0 bases, the J end by 1 base, with 4 bases between. Germline loops: CDR1 LGHNA, CDR2 YSLEER. The CDR3 region is CASSQDVSGANVLTF. The CDR3 DNA sequence: TGCGCCAGCAGCCAAGATGTTTCTGGGGCCAACGTCCTGACTTTC.

This clonotype showed up just a few times. One end of the junction fails to match germline, which may point to a read error. V usage is TRBV20-1 and J usage is TRBJ2-5; D not resolved. This CDR3 region has 10 residues. Germline assignment: CDR1 DFQATT and CDR2 SNEGSKA (reference sequence). CDR3 nucleotides: TGCAGCGCTACTCTCCAAACCCAGTACTTC. Protein sequence: CSATLQTQYF.

V gene TRBV5-4 combines with J gene TRBJ2-1; 12 positions agree with TRBD2. This CDR3 spans 15 amino acids. J gave up 8 bases and V 4 bases, and 7 bases lay outside the gene matches. The germline CDR1 and CDR2 sequences are SGHNT and YYREEE (reference sequence). The CDR3 reads CASSPRLAGVHEQFF. The CDR3 region has the DNA TGTGCCAGCAGCCCAAGACTAGCGGGAGTTCATGAGCAGTTCTTC.

This clonotype was seen more than once but under ten times. V and J are TRBV19 and TRBJ1-3; D is possibly TRBD1 (6 bases). Germline CDR1 reads LNHDA; CDR2 reads SQIVND (reference sequence). This CDR3 is 14 amino acids long. With 9 bases removed from V and 8 bases from J, the gap between germline ends came to 20 bases. CDR3 nucleotide sequence: TGTGCCAGCACCCCCGCTAACAGGGCTGACACCATATATTTT. Residues: CASTPANRADTIYF.

The chain is built from TRBV25-1 and TRBJ2-7; the match to TRBD1 covers 11 bases. CDR3 length: 13 amino acids. J lost 9 bases, V lost 4 bases, and 5 bases had no gene match. Germline assignment: CDR1 MGHDK and CDR2 SYGVNS. The CDR3 DNA reads as TGTGCCAGCAGTGTACCGGGACAGGGGGGGCAGTACTTC. It translates to CASSVPGQGGQYF.

This clonotype was counted at least ten times. V gene TRBV7-2 combines with J gene TRBJ2-3; D is undetermined. CDR1 and CDR2 (germline): SGHTA, FQGNSA. Trimming shortened V by 1 base and J by 4 bases, and 18 bases separated the two germline ends. This CDR3 has 17 residues. CDR3: CASSLVPARVMADTQYF. DNA of the CDR3: TGTGCCAGCAGCTTAGTGCCAGCCCGAGTTATGGCAGATACGCAGTATTTT.

This clonotype showed up many times. The genes are TRBV7-2 and TRBJ2-7; D is uncertain. Between the trimmed V and J ends, which lost 5 bases and 3 bases, there was a span of 11 bases. CDR1 is SGHTA and CDR2 is FQGNSA in the germline V gene. CDR3 length equals 13 residues. The CDR3 coding sequence is TGTGCCAGCAGCGCTCAGGCCAGCTACGAGCAGTACTTC. This gives the protein CASSAQASYEQYF.

The V and J genes are TRBV6-5 and TRBJ1-2; D is unresolved. The CDR3 sequence is 11 residues long. The germline CDR1 and CDR2 sequences are MNHEY and SVGAGI. V shed 6 bases and J shed 2 bases, with 4 bases lying between them. Here the CDR3 reads CASRQNYGYTF. CDR3 DNA: TGTGCCAGCAGACAGAACTATGGCTACACCTTC.

This clonotype came up many times. The rearrangement links TRBV6-1 to TRBJ2-1; TRBD2 matches 7 bases. Looked up from germline, CDR1 is MNHNS and CDR2 is SASEGT. The length of the CDR3 is 14 residues. V trimming: 4 bases; J trimming: 6 bases; junction bases outside the gene matches: 6. CDR3 amino acids: CASSGQGGGNEQFF. The CDR3 coding sequence is TGTGCCAGCAGTGGCCAGGGCGGGGGCAATGAGCAGTTCTTC.

This clonotype came up many times. This chain joins TRBV7-2 and TRBJ2-7; 9 bases line up with TRBD2. This CDR3 comprises 13 residues. V was pared by 3 bases and J by 3 bases, with 0 bases of the junction left unmatched. The germline V gene has CDR1 SGHTA and CDR2 FQGNSA. CDR3 bases: TGTGCCAGCAGCTTGACTAGCGGCTACGAGCAGTACGTC. It specifies CASSLTSGYEQYV.

This clonotype was observed a few times. This chain joins TRBV6-2 or TRBV6-3 and TRBJ2-6; 9 bases fit TRBD1. CDR1 and CDR2 from the germline V gene are MNHEY and SVGEGT. The ends lost 7 bases at V and 6 bases at J; junction bases unmatched: 16. This CDR3 has 18 amino acids. For the CDR3, the DNA is TGTGCCAGCAAACCCTGGGGGACAGGGCCCCGGGAGGCCAACGTCCTGACTTTC. Translated: CASKPWGTGPREANVLTF.

The J gene is TRBJ2-2, the V gene TRBV19; D gene ambiguous. Germline CDR1 LNHDA, CDR2 SQIVND (reference sequence). The CDR3 covers 11 residues. The V end lost 9 bases, the J end lost 8 bases, and 10 bases lay between the germline ends. The CDR3 sequence is CASQGWGELFF. For the CDR3, the DNA is TGTGCCAGCCAAGGTTGGGGGGAGCTGTTTTTT.

This clonotype was observed many times. The genes are TRBV7-8 and TRBJ1-2; D is undetermined. Looked up from germline, CDR1 is SGHVS and CDR2 is FQNEAQ. The CDR3 covers 14 residues. Deletions cut 3 bases from V and 7 bases from J, with 15 bases between. CDR3 sequence reads: CASSFRLRTSGYTF. The CDR3 DNA reads as TGTGCCAGCAGCTTTCGCCTGAGGACTTCTGGCTACACCTTC. Combining the CDR3 with reference TRBV7-8 and TRBJ1-2 gives the whole variable domain GAGVSQSPRYKVAKRGQDVALRCDPISGHVSLFWYQQALGQGPEFLTYFQNEAQLDKSGLPSDRFFAERPEGSVSTLKIQRTQQEDSAVYLCASSFRLRTSGYTFGSGTRLTVV.

This clonotype was seen many times. This sequence joins TRBV7-7 and TRBJ2-3; TRBD2 aligns across 8 bases. This CDR3 is built from 16 residues. Germline loops: CDR1 SSHAT, CDR2 FNYEAQ (reference sequence). V dropped 1 base and J dropped 3; count of bases not matched to a gene: 6. The CDR3 loop is CASSLDGAGGTDTQYF. The CDR3, as DNA: TGTGCCAGCAGCTTAGACGGTGCGGGGGGTACAGATACGCAGTATTTT.

This clonotype was found many times. The rearrangement joins TRBV27 to TRBJ2-5; D gene ambiguous. Per germline, CDR1 MNHEY and CDR2 SMNVEV (reference sequence). The CDR3 runs to 14 residues. V was cut by 5 bases and J by 5 bases, with 15 bases left in between. CDR3 in amino acids: CASSRRWVGETQYF. For the CDR3, the DNA is TGTGCCAGCAGTCGCAGATGGGTGGGTGAGACCCAGTACTTC.

The genes are TRBV6-2 or TRBV6-3 and TRBJ2-1; 10 positions agree with TRBD2. Germline V gene sequence: CDR1 MNHEY, CDR2 SVGEGT. V lost 3 bases and J lost 5; bases outside the gene matches: 13. The CDR3 is 18 residues long. In DNA form, the CDR3 reads TGTGCCAGCAGTTATCCCCCGTTTCTGAGCGGGAGGGACAATGAGCAGTTCTTC. Its protein is CASSYPPFLSGRDNEQFF.

The rearrangement joins TRBV20-1 to TRBJ2-7; D is undetermined. Trimming left V 5 bases short and J 5 bases short, with 10 bases between. The length of the CDR3 is 11 residues. CDR1 is DFQATT and CDR2 is SNEGSKA in the germline V gene (reference sequence). As DNA, the CDR3 is TGCAGTGCTCGCCCGGCTGACGAGCAGTACTTC. Its translation is CSARPADEQYF.

This clonotype was observed at least ten times. The rearrangement uses TRBV11-1 and TRBJ2-3; TRBD1 might be the D (6 bases). Germline CDR1 reads SGHAT; CDR2 reads FQDESV (reference sequence). V lost 5 bases, J lost 5 bases, and 20 bases lay in between. The CDR3 has 16 amino acids. The CDR3: CASSPLGQPTGDTQYF. In nucleotides, the CDR3 is TGTGCCAGCAGCCCCCTTGGACAGCCCACCGGAGATACGCAGTATTTT. Supplemented by reference TRBV11-1 and TRBJ2-3, the full variable domain reads EAEVAQSPRYKITEKSQAVAFWCDPISGHATLYWYRQILGQGPELLVQFQDESVVDDSQLPKDRFSAERLKGVDSTLKIQPAELGDSAMYLCASSPLGQPTGDTQYFGPGTRLTVL.

This clonotype was counted between two and nine times. The V gene is TRBV20-1, the J gene TRBJ2-1, with D perhaps matching TRBD2 (5 bases). Trimming pared 7 bases from V and 9 bases from J, leaving 10 bases between. Germline V CDR1 and CDR2: DFQATT, SNEGSKA (reference sequence). The CDR3 is 10 amino acids. CDR3 bases: TGCAGTGTCGACTACGGTGAGCAGTTCTTC. This codes for CSVDYGEQFF.

This chain links TRBV20-1 with TRBJ2-3, with D tentatively TRBD2 (6 bases). The CDR3 contains 13 residues. Germline loops: CDR1 DFQATT, CDR2 SNEGSKA (reference sequence). With 3 bases removed from V and 6 bases from J, the gap between germline ends came to 13 bases. The CDR3 is CSASGTQPDTQYF. Written as DNA, the CDR3 is TGCAGTGCTAGCGGGACTCAACCGGATACGCAGTATTTT.

This clonotype was seen more than once but under ten times. The rearrangement uses TRBV10-2 and TRBJ2-1; no definite D call. The CDR3 totals 14 residues. The V gene's germline CDR1 is WSHSY and CDR2 SAAADI. Trimming shortened V by 7 bases and J by 5 bases, and 15 bases separated the two germline ends. CDR3 coding DNA: TGCGCCAGCACTTACGTGGCTGTTGACAATGAGCAGTTCTTC. It codes for CASTYVAVDNEQFF.

This clonotype occurred a few times. The CDR3 reads CAIRTTSTDTQYF. The CDR3, as DNA: TGTGCCATTAGGACCACTAGCACAGATACGCAGTATTTT. The V and J genes are TRBV10-3 and TRBJ2-3; D gene ambiguous. Germline V gene data show CDR1 as ENHRY and CDR2 as SYGVKD. CDR3 length equals 13 residues. Trimming cost V 9 bases and J 0 bases, with 10 bases left between them.

The chain is built from TRBV14 and TRBJ1-3, with 7 bases matching TRBD1. J gave up 3 bases and V 4 bases, and 9 bases lay outside the gene matches. The CDR3 contains 16 residues. The germline V gene encodes CDR1 SGHDN and CDR2 FVKESK. CDR3 loop: CASSRRQGAVGNTIYF. The CDR3 nucleotides read TGTGCCAGCAGCCGCCGACAGGGTGCGGTTGGAAACACCATATATTTT.

This chain uses TRBV11-2 with TRBJ2-7; 11 bases match TRBD2. Germline-derived CDR1 and CDR2 are SGHAT and FQNNGV. The junction had 6 bases not matched to a gene; V was cut back by 4 bases and J by 4 bases. This CDR3 region has 15 residues. The CDR3, as DNA: TGTGCCAGCAGCTCTTGGACTAGCGGGCAGTACGAGCAGTACTTC. This gives the protein CASSSWTSGQYEQYF.

This clonotype was recorded at least ten times. The chain recombines TRBV7-2 with TRBJ2-7; 11 bases agree with TRBD2. The CDR3 length is 16 residues. Germline V gene lookup returns CDR1 SGHTA and CDR2 FQGNSA. Unmatched junction bases numbered 8, after V lost 5 bases and J lost 2 bases. CDR3 sequence (DNA): TGTGCCAGCAGCCGAAGGACTAGCGGGCTGACCTACGAGCAGTACTTC. Translated, it gives CASSRRTSGLTYEQYF.

The V call is TRBV4-2, the J call TRBJ2-1, with unresolved D. The V and J ends lost 4 bases and 8 bases respectively, with 18 bases between them. There are 15 residues in the CDR3. Germline CDR1 LGHNA, CDR2 YNFKEQ. The CDR3 sequence: CASSPVPFQGDEQFF. Here the CDR3 DNA reads TGTGCCAGCAGCCCTGTTCCCTTTCAAGGCGATGAGCAGTTCTTC.

This clonotype has ten or more counts. The CDR3 DNA reads as TGTGCCAGCAGCTGGGACGAGGGGGTATTTTTTTGGGAGCAGTACTTC. This translates into CASSWDEGVFFWEQYF. This chain joins TRBV7-9 and TRBJ2-7; D may be TRBD1 (6 bases). This CDR3 has 16 amino acids. With 4 bases removed from V and 7 bases from J, the gap between germline ends came to 23 bases. Germline CDR1 SEHNR, CDR2 FQNEAQ (reference sequence). The full variable domain, its missing parts supplied by reference TRBV7-9 and TRBJ2-7, is DTGVSQNPRHKITKRGQNVTFRCDPISEHNRLYWYRQTLGQGPEFLTYFQNEAQLEKSRLLSDRFSAERPKGSFSTLEIQRTEQGDSAMYLCASSWDEGVFFWEQYFGPGTRLTVT.

The chain is built from TRBV7-9 and TRBJ1-2; tentative D call: TRBD1 (6 bases). Trimming cost V 3 bases and J 4 bases, with 12 bases left between them. The CDR3 is 14 amino acids. Germline V gene lookup returns CDR1 SEHNR and CDR2 FQNEAQ (reference sequence). CDR3 coding DNA: TGTGCCAGCAGCTTGGGGGGGCCTGCCTATGGCTACACCTTC. Translating gives CASSLGGPAYGYTF. The full variable domain, completed using reference TRBV7-9 and TRBJ1-2, is DTGVSQNPRHKITKRGQNVTFRCDPISEHNRLYWYRQTLGQGPEFLTYFQNEAQLEKSRLLSDRFSAERPKGSFSTLEIQRTEQGDSAMYLCASSLGGPAYGYTFGSGTRLTVV.